These 4 T cell receptor beta chains came from one sample sequenced in a study of T cell changes during pregnancy in multiple sclerosis. Libraries were prepared by immunoSEQ multiplex PCR; TCRdb keeps only in-frame clonotypes and omits some of them. There are roughly 80,000 clones in the sample; 85% to 95% occur only once, and roughly 2.5% lies in the top ten. The material sequenced was peripheral blood, taken in the second trimester of pregnancy. Receptor source: a female donor with multiple sclerosis, enrolled in a pregnancy study.

CDR3 residues: CAISGDRAATEAFF. CDR3 coding DNA: TGTGCCATCAGTGGCGACAGGGCGGCCACTGAAGCTTTCTTT. The chain combines TRBV10-3 with TRBJ1-1; 7 bases match TRBD1. The V segment lost 4 bases and the J segment 4 bases; nucleotides outside the gene matches: 6. Per the germline V gene, CDR1 is ENHRY and CDR2 is SYGVKD. This CDR3 comprises 14 residues.

With regard to this clone: Other DNA variants within this sample encode the same CDR3. V and J are TRBV7-9 and TRBJ1-2; no clear D. Per the germline V gene, CDR1 is SEHNR and CDR2 is FQNEAQ (reference sequence). The V end was cut by 5 bases, the J end by 3 bases, with 10 bases between. The CDR3 sequence is 13 residues long. The DNA of the CDR3 is TGTGCCAGCAGCACCGGGGTTTACTATGGCTACACCTTC. Its protein product is CASSTGVYYGYTF.

Only a few counts were recorded for this clone. V gene TRBV7-9 combines with J gene TRBJ1-5; D perhaps matches TRBD1 (5 bases). Germline V gene data show CDR1 as SEHNR and CDR2 as FQNEAQ (reference sequence). V was pared by 5 bases and J by 3 bases, with 14 bases between. This CDR3 has 15 amino acids. The CDR3 protein is CASSGSGAPNQPQHF. The CDR3 region has the DNA TGTGCCAGCAGCGGCAGTGGGGCGCCCAATCAGCCCCAGCATTTT.

This chain uses TRBV19 with TRBJ1-6; 9 bases match TRBD1. CDR1 and CDR2 from the germline V gene are LNHDA and SQIVND (reference sequence). The CDR3 extends over 16 amino acids. J was trimmed by 10 bases and V by 3 bases; bases with no gene match: 10. This CDR3 is CASSMAGRDRASPLHF. The DNA for the CDR3 is TGTGCCAGTAGTATGGCGGGGCGGGACAGGGCCTCACCCCTCCACTTT.